This T cell receptor beta chain originates from a study of Ad26.COV2.S vaccination and SARS-CoV-2 variants. In the study overall: The vaccine Ad26.COV2.S was put into the muscle once, or twice with 56 days between. Regarding the study as a whole: Similar non-spike TCR breadth was observed in recipients of vaccine and of placebo.

In the case of this clone: Its antigen is undetermined.

Germline CDR1 is SGHTA and CDR2 is FQGTGA. The CDR3 has 14 residues. The V gene end was trimmed by 5 bases and the J gene end by 4 bases; junction bases not matched to a gene: 5. The sample's treatment: 15 to 20 received Ad26.COV2.S at low or high dose, single or two shots; 5 received placebo; per-sample allocation not given. Day 63 after the first vaccine or placebo injection was the time point for sampling. Repertoires were generated with immunoSEQ multiplex PCR, while TCRdb's copy carries only in-frame clones and drops some. The data hold 300,000 to 400,000 clones, with about 89% observed a single time.

The TCR comes from a person between 18 and 60 years old who received the Ad26.COV2.S COVID-19 vaccine or a placebo. This specimen consisted of peripheral blood, obtained in a trial of Ad26.COV2.S vaccine versus placebo. The J gene is TRBJ1-1, the V gene TRBV7-3, with 9 nucleotides matching TRBD1. The CDR3 DNA is TGTGCCAGCAGCGAACAGGGGGCACTCACTGAAGCTTTCTTT. Translated: CASSEQGALTEAFF.